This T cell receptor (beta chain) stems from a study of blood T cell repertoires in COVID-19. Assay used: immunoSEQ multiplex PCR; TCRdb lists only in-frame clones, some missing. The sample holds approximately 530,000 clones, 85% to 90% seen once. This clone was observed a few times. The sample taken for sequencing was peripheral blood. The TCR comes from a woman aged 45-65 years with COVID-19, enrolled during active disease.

This CDR3 is CASTFAGQPQHF. The CDR3 DNA sequence: TGTGCCAGCACCTTTGCGGGGCAGCCCCAGCATTTT. The chain carries TRBV2 and TRBJ1-5, with D hard to call. Germline V lookup: CDR1 SNHLY, CDR2 FYNNEI. The CDR3 loop spans 12 amino acids. Trimming removed 7 bases at V and 7 bases at J, with 11 bases between. Using reference TRBV2 and TRBJ1-5 for the parts outside the CDR3, the full variable domain is EPEVTQTPSHQVTQMGQEVILRCVPISNHLYFYWYRQILGQKVEFLVSFYNNEISEKSEIFDDQFSVERPDGSNFTLKIRSTKLEDSAMYFCASTFAGQPQHFGDGTRLSIL.